Each of the 8 T cell receptor beta chains below was sequenced from the same sample in a study of regulatory T cells in long-lasting Graves disease. The TCR beta library used iRepertoire HTBI primers with Arm-PCR amplification of CDR3. TCRdb reprocessed the multiplex PCR reads with MiXCR, giving one entry per CDR3 protein. The sample contains 400,000 to 500,000 distinct CDR3 sequences, 14% of which appear only once. Sample time point: newly diagnosed GD, antithyroid drugs for less than 3 months. PBMC RNA served as the TCR library source. The same sample was also used in a study of T cells in Graves' hyperthyroidism and ophthalmopathy.

The source was peripheral blood mononuclear cells (PBMCs), collected at new diagnosis, from a patient treated with antithyroid drugs. The source is a woman in her forties or fifties with Graves disease.

This clonotype was detected ten times or more. The chain recombines TRBV28 with TRBJ1-2; 8 nucleotides match TRBD1. CDR3 length: 15 residues. CDR1 is MDHEN, CDR2 SYDVKM, per germline. The V segment lost 8 bases and the J segment 5 bases; nucleotides outside the gene matches: 13. CDR3 region: CASLRDQGAGYGYTF. The CDR3 nucleotides are TGTGCCAGCTTGCGTGACCAGGGGGCCGGGTATGGCTACACCTTC.

In this sample, this clonotype turned up a few times. The gene calls are TRBV18 and TRBJ2-1; a possible D gene is TRBD1 (6 bases). The V and J ends lost 3 bases and 0 bases respectively, with 12 bases between them. CDR1 is KGHSH and CDR2 is LQKENI in the germline V gene. The CDR3 spans 16 residues. CDR3 loop: CASSPHRDYSYNEQFF. In DNA form, the CDR3 reads TGTGCCAGCTCACCCCACAGGGATTACTCCTACAATGAGCAGTTCTTC.

The sample holds many counts of this clonotype. The V gene is TRBV10-3, the J gene TRBJ2-7; 7 bases agree with TRBD1. The germline V gene encodes CDR1 ENHRY and CDR2 SYGVKD. The CDR3 contains 12 residues. V gave up 6 bases and J gave up 3 bases; unmatched junction bases: 2. CDR3 region: CAIRAGGYEQYF. CDR3 in DNA: TGTGCCATCAGGGCAGGGGGCTACGAGCAGTACTTC.

In this sample, this clonotype turned up many times. The chain links TRBV12-3 or TRBV12-4 to TRBJ1-4; TRBD1 matches at 9 bases. Trimming at V came to 3 bases and at J to 8 bases, leaving 7 bases not matched to a gene. The CDR3 runs 15 residues. The CDR3 loop reads CASSFTGTGTEKLFF. CDR3 sequence (DNA): TGTGCCAGCAGTTTTACCGGGACAGGGACCGAAAAACTGTTTTTT.

The chain joins TRBV10-1 to TRBJ2-1, with 8 bases identical to TRBD2. Germline V gene sequence: CDR1 WNHNN, CDR2 SYGVQD (reference sequence). V shed 5 bases, J shed 4 bases, and the junction held 7 bases outside the gene matches. This CDR3 has 15 residues. CDR3 loop: CASSPLTGGYNEQFF. Here the CDR3 DNA reads TGCGCCAGCAGTCCTCTAACGGGAGGGTACAATGAGCAGTTCTTC.

The chain employs TRBV5-1 and TRBJ2-3; 8 positions agree with TRBD2. Germline V gives CDR1 SGHRS, CDR2 YFSETQ. V lost 4 bases and J lost 0; bases outside the gene matches: 10. The length of the CDR3 is 17 residues. The CDR3 nucleotides read TGCGCCAGCAGCAGAAGCGGGAGTACGTATAGCACAGATACGCAGTATTTT. Translating gives CASSRSGSTYSTDTQYF.

In its sample, this clonotype was seen a few times. CDR3 residues: CASSPGAGAYYNEQFF. CDR3 in DNA: TGTGCCAGTAGCCCTGGAGCGGGAGCTTACTACAATGAGCAGTTCTTC. The chain joins TRBV19 to TRBJ2-1; 8 bases agree with TRBD2. The CDR3 is made up of 16 amino acids. CDR1 LNHDA and CDR2 SQIVND come from the germline V gene (reference sequence). Trimming removed 6 bases from V and 3 bases from J; junction bases left unmatched: 10. The full variable domain, with the rest looked up from reference TRBV19 and TRBJ2-1, is DGGITQSPKYLFRKEGQNVTLSCEQNLNHDAMYWYRQDPGQGLRLIYYSQIVNDFQKGDIAEGYSVSREKKESFPLTVTSAQKNPTAFYLCASSPGAGAYYNEQFFGPGTRLTVL.

This clonotype was found many times. V is TRBV28 and J is TRBJ1-6, with TRBD1 matching over 10 bases. Per the germline V gene, CDR1 is MDHEN and CDR2 is SYDVKM. This CDR3 contains 15 residues. V gave up 10 bases and J gave up 9 bases; unmatched junction bases: 12. The CDR3 loop reads CATSPRGQGPSPLHF. CDR3 DNA: TGTGCCACCTCACCCCGGGGACAGGGGCCTTCACCCCTCCACTTT. The variable domain in full, with the rest retrieved from reference TRBV28 and TRBJ1-6, is DVKVTQSSRYLVKRTGEKVFLECVQDMDHENMFWYRQDPGLGLRLIYFSYDVKMKEKGDIPEGYSVSREKKERFSLILESASTNQTSMYLCATSPRGQGPSPLHFGNGTRLTVT.